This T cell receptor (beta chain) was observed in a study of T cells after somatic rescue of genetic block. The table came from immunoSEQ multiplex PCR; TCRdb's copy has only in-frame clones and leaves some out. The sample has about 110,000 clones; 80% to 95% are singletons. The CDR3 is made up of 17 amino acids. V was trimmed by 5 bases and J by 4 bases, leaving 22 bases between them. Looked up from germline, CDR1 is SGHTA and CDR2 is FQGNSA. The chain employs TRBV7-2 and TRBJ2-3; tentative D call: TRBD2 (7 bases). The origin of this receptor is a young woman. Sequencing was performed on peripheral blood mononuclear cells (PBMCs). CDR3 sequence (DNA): TGTGCCAGCAGCCGTACGGGAGGTGGGGGGGCATCAGATACGCAGTATTTT. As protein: CASSRTGGGGASDTQYF. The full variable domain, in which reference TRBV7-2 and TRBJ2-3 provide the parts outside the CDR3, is GAGVSQSPSNKVTEKGKDVELRCDPISGHTALYWYRQSLGQGLEFLIYFQGNSAPDKSGLPSDRFSAERTGGSVSTLTIQRTQQEDSAVYLCASSRTGGGGASDTQYFGPGTRLTVL.